Included here is one T cell receptor (beta chain) sequence, with context. The antigen remains undetermined. The data belong to a study of blood T cells in healthy people across ages. Germline-derived CDR1 and CDR2 are KGHDR and SFDVKD. This CDR3 contains 16 residues. V lost 4 bases and J lost 4, with 16 bases in between. General study points: Using unsorted PBMCs precluded a conclusive naive versus antigen-experienced comparison.

A second roughly 6 to 12 cycle PCR used barcoded and J-beta primers. One entry per CDR3 protein, called by TCRdb with MiXCR from the 5' RACE reads. In the table there are about a million distinct CDR3 sequences, around two fifths of which are singletons. The source is a man in his late teens or twenties in good health. The sequenced sample was blood. V and J are TRBV24-1 and TRBJ2-1; D possibly corresponds to TRBD2 (6 bases). This chain's CDR3 is CATSESHSGVYNEQFF. The CDR3 bases are TGTGCCACCAGTGAATCCCATAGCGGAGTATACAATGAGCAGTTCTTC.